A selection of T cell receptor beta chains follows, all from one sample in a study of blood T cell repertoires in COVID-19. Libraries were prepared by immunoSEQ multiplex PCR; TCRdb keeps only in-frame clonotypes and omits some of them. The sample carries about 350,000 clones, 90% to 95% recorded once. The material sequenced was peripheral blood. The receptors were sampled from a woman under 30 who had recovered from COVID-19. Both conserved end residues are part of each CDR3. Each record gives: J gene, clone size, D gene, V gene, CDR3 protein, CDR3 DNA. The D gene is left open where the match is weak. Not all rows give a size; the values are once, few, many and, for expanded clones, a class.

J: TRBJ1-2; size: -; D: -; V: TRBV12-3/TRBV12-4; CDR3: CASSLTGNYGYTF; DNA: TGTGCCAGCAGTTTGACAGGCAACTATGGCTACACCTTC
J: TRBJ2-2; size: -; D: -; V: TRBV7-6; CDR3: CASSNAHLRNTGELFF; DNA: TGTGCCAGCAGCAATGCTCACCTGCGGAACACCGGGGAGCTGTTTTTT
J: TRBJ1-2; size: few; D: -; V: TRBV12-3/TRBV12-4; CDR3: CASSSGRGGYTF; DNA: TGTGCCAGCAGCTCAGGCCGGGGAGGCTACACCTTC
J: TRBJ2-2; size: -; D: -; V: TRBV7-9; CDR3: CASSGTHTGELFF; DNA: TGTGCCAGCAGCGGCACCCACACCGGGGAGCTGTTTTTT
J: TRBJ1-1; size: -; D: -; V: TRBV19; CDR3: CASSMQGQTEAFF; DNA: TGTGCCAGTAGTATGCAGGGACAAACTGAAGCTTTCTTT
J: TRBJ2-5; size: -; D: -; V: TRBV5-1; CDR3: CASSRMRQETQYF; DNA: TGCGCCAGCAGCAGAATGCGTCAAGAGACCCAGTACTTC
J: TRBJ2-3; size: once; D: TRBD2; V: TRBV7-9; CDR3: CASSLELAARTDTQYF; DNA: TGTGCCAGCAGCTTAGAGCTAGCGGCACGCACAGATACGCAGTATTTT
J: TRBJ1-1; size: -; D: -; V: TRBV7-2; CDR3: CASSLVGSLNTEAFF; DNA: TGTGCCAGCAGCTTAGTGGGCAGTCTTAACACTGAAGCTTTCTTT
J: TRBJ1-5; size: -; D: -; V: TRBV5-4; CDR3: CASSTAGQPQHF; DNA: TGTGCCAGCAGCACAGCTGGGCAGCCCCAGCATTTT
J: TRBJ2-4; size: -; D: TRBD1; V: TRBV11-3; CDR3: CASSRDRELAKNIQYF; DNA: TGTGCCAGCAGCAGGGACAGAGAACTAGCCAAAAACATTCAGTACTTC
J: TRBJ2-1; size: -; D: -; V: TRBV29-1; CDR3: CSAARSGGEDEQFF; DNA: TGCAGCGCCGCAAGGTCAGGAGGTGAGGATGAGCAGTTCTTC
J: TRBJ2-5; size: -; D: TRBD2; V: TRBV4-2; CDR3: CASSQELAGIVTQYF; DNA: TGTGCCAGCAGCCAGGAACTAGCGGGAATTGTGACCCAGTACTTC
J: TRBJ2-1; size: -; D: TRBD2; V: TRBV18; CDR3: CASSPTSGIEDEQFF; DNA: TGTGCCAGCTCACCAACTAGCGGGATAGAGGATGAGCAGTTCTTC
J: TRBJ1-2; size: -; D: TRBD1; V: TRBV7-9; CDR3: CASTKGRTGMNYGYTF; DNA: TGTGCCAGCACCAAAGGGAGGACAGGGATGAACTATGGCTACACCTTC
J: TRBJ2-3; size: -; D: -; V: TRBV5-1; CDR3: CASSLGPRRGTDTQYF; DNA: TGCGCCAGCAGCTTAGGCCCGAGGCGGGGCACAGATACGCAGTATTTT
J: TRBJ1-2; size: -; D: -; V: TRBV3-1/TRBV3-2; CDR3: CASSRRGGGDGYTF; DNA: TGTGCCAGCAGCCGCCGCGGGGGAGGCGATGGCTACACCTTC
J: TRBJ2-1; size: -; D: TRBD2; V: TRBV20-1; CDR3: CSASAGGSYNEQFF; DNA: TGCAGTGCTAGTGCGGGAGGCTCCTACAATGAGCAGTTCTTC
J: TRBJ1-1; size: -; D: -; V: TRBV27; CDR3: CASSRSANTEAFF; DNA: TGTGCCAGCAGTCGGTCCGCGAACACTGAAGCTTTCTTT
J: TRBJ1-1; size: -; D: -; V: TRBV27; CDR3: CASSSISRDTVPAFF; DNA: TGTGCCAGCAGTTCAATCTCCCGGGACACGGTCCCGGCTTTCTTT
J: TRBJ1-2; size: -; D: TRBD1; V: TRBV12-3/TRBV12-4; CDR3: CASSLARDSGYTF; DNA: TGTGCCAGCAGTTTAGCGAGGGACAGTGGCTACACCTTC
J: TRBJ2-5; size: -; D: -; V: TRBV19; CDR3: CATSTLVGVGETQYF; DNA: TGTGCCACTAGCACACTAGTTGGGGTTGGGGAGACCCAGTACTTC
J: TRBJ2-5; size: -; D: -; V: TRBV14; CDR3: CASSFQGGETQYF; DNA: TGTGCCAGCAGCTTCCAGGGGGGAGAGACCCAGTACTTC
J: TRBJ2-3; size: -; D: -; V: TRBV11-3; CDR3: CASSSPLASFPDTQYF; DNA: TGTGCCAGCAGCTCGCCTCTAGCTTCGTTCCCAGATACGCAGTATTTT
J: TRBJ1-4; size: -; D: -; V: TRBV10-3; CDR3: CAISSGADEKLFF; DNA: TGTGCCATCAGTTCAGGGGCCGATGAAAAACTGTTTTTT
J: TRBJ1-3; size: -; D: -; V: TRBV18; CDR3: CASSPEQQTGNTIYF; DNA: TGTGCCAGCTCACCGGAACAGCAAACTGGAAACACCATATATTTT
J: TRBJ2-1; size: -; D: -; V: TRBV24-1; CDR3: CATSDHRNEQFF; DNA: TGTGCCACCAGTGATCATCGGAATGAGCAGTTCTTC
J: TRBJ2-2; size: -; D: TRBD1; V: TRBV7-2; CDR3: CASSSRQGAAGELFF; DNA: TGTGCCAGCAGCTCAAGACAGGGGGCAGCCGGGGAGCTGTTTTTT
J: TRBJ1-2; size: -; D: -; V: TRBV5-6; CDR3: CASSPAGGVGGYTF; DNA: TGTGCCAGCAGCCCGGCCGGGGGAGTAGGCGGCTACACCTTC
J: TRBJ1-2; size: -; D: -; V: TRBV2; CDR3: CASSPEGGAVYGYTF; DNA: TGTGCCAGCAGCCCAGAGGGGGGGGCGGTCTATGGCTACACCTTC